The 18 T cell receptor beta chains presented below share a single source sample, sequenced in a study of radiotherapy plus CTLA-4 blockade in lung cancer. Clones were sequenced by immunoSEQ multiplex PCR, and TCRdb holds only the in-frame ones, with some missing. This sample has about 50,000 clones, with roughly 85% found just once. This material consisted of peripheral blood, taken from a patient treated with radiotherapy plus ipilimumab. These receptors were taken from a human donor with non-small cell lung cancer whose response to radiotherapy plus ipilimumab could not be evaluated.

The chain links TRBV5-1 to TRBJ2-7; 7 positions match TRBD1. V gave up 0 bases and J gave up 2 bases; unmatched junction bases: 5. CDR3 length: 15 residues. Germline CDR1 is SGHRS and CDR2 is YFSETQ. DNA for the CDR3: TGCGCCAGCAGCTTGGTGACAGGGTTTACCTACGAGCAGTACTTC. Its translation is CASSLVTGFTYEQYF.

The rearrangement joins TRBV29-1 to TRBJ2-3; 7 bases fit TRBD2. V dropped 4 bases and J dropped 1; count of bases not matched to a gene: 11. The CDR3 sequence is 16 residues long. Germline assignment: CDR1 SQVTM and CDR2 ANQGSEA. The CDR3 sequence is CSVVGGMKFGTDTQYF. The CDR3 bases are TGCAGCGTTGTCGGGGGGATGAAGTTCGGCACAGATACGCAGTATTTT.

The chain carries TRBV4-1 and TRBJ2-2; 7 bases are a match to TRBD2. CDR1 MGHRA and CDR2 YSYEKL come from the germline V gene. There are 17 residues in the CDR3. Germline trimming cut 2 bases from V and 5 bases from J; bases unmatched to any gene: 11. CDR3 sequence (DNA): TGCGCCAGCAGCCAATCCTTTTTGGGGGGGAGTACCGGGGAGCTGTTTTTT. It codes for CASSQSFLGGSTGELFF.

The chain has TRBV18 and TRBJ1-2; TRBD1 matches 9 bases. CDR1 is KGHSH, CDR2 LQKENI, per germline. The CDR3 consists of 14 residues. J gave up 2 bases and V 4 bases, and 2 bases lay outside the gene matches. The CDR3 nucleotides are TGTGCCAGCTCACTCGGGACAGGGAACTATGGCTACACCTTC. Residues: CASSLGTGNYGYTF.

The chain joins TRBV19 to TRBJ2-3, with 7 bases lining up with TRBD1. The J segment lost 2 bases and the V segment lost 5 bases, leaving 7 bases of the junction unmatched. CDR1 LNHDA and CDR2 SQIVND come from the germline V gene (reference sequence). There are 15 residues in the CDR3. Here the CDR3 reads CASSPGQADTDTQYF. CDR3 coding DNA: TGTGCCAGTAGTCCCGGACAGGCAGACACAGATACGCAGTATTTT.

The rearrangement links TRBV6-5 to TRBJ2-3; 8 nucleotides match TRBD2. J lost 2 bases, V lost 2 bases, and 6 bases had no gene match. CDR1 and CDR2 (germline): MNHEY, SVGAGI. This CDR3 is 16 amino acids long. CDR3 in DNA: TGTGCCAGCAGTTACGAGGTAGCGGGATACACAGATACGCAGTATTTT. It codes for CASSYEVAGYTDTQYF.

The rearrangement links TRBV27 to TRBJ1-1, with D perhaps matching TRBD1 (5 bases). V lost 3 bases to trimming and J lost 1 base, with 12 bases between them. The CDR3 length is 15 residues. Germline CDR1 and CDR2: MNHEY and SMNVEV (reference sequence). This CDR3 is CASSFQGRTNTEAFF. Written as DNA, the CDR3 is TGTGCCAGCAGTTTTCAGGGCCGGACGAACACTGAAGCTTTCTTT.

V and J are TRBV19 and TRBJ2-3; 13 bases match TRBD2. The CDR3 consists of 16 residues. The V segment lost 3 bases and the J segment 6 bases; nucleotides outside the gene matches: 6. CDR1 LNHDA and CDR2 SQIVND come from the germline V gene (reference sequence). CDR3 nucleotides: TGTGCCAGTAGTATCCGGGGACTAGCGGGAAGTGATACGCAGTATTTT. Its protein product is CASSIRGLAGSDTQYF.

V gene TRBV19 combines with J gene TRBJ1-2, with TRBD1 matching over 7 bases. V trimming: 1 base; J trimming: 5 bases; junction bases outside the gene matches: 10. Germline V gene data show CDR1 as LNHDA and CDR2 as SQIVND (reference sequence). This CDR3 spans 16 amino acids. The CDR3 DNA is TGTGCCAGTAGTATAGTCCCAGGGGGGACGGCGTATGGCTACACCTTC. It codes for CASSIVPGGTAYGYTF.

Here the CDR3 DNA reads TGTGCCAGCAGTTCCTACAACAGGTGGACAACTAATGAAAAACTGTTTTTT. This translates into CASSSYNRWTTNEKLFF. The V gene is TRBV28, the J gene TRBJ1-4; perhaps TRBD1 as D (5 bases). Trimming removed 4 bases at V and 0 bases at J, with 15 bases between. The CDR3 length is 17 residues. Germline V gene sequence: CDR1 MDHEN, CDR2 SYDVKM.

V usage is TRBV5-1 and J usage is TRBJ2-7; 8 bases align to TRBD2. The V gene end was trimmed by 3 bases and the J gene end by 2 bases; junction bases not matched to a gene: 10. Germline V gene sequence: CDR1 SGHRS, CDR2 YFSETQ. The CDR3 runs 16 residues. The CDR3 loop reads CASSSGPSGGPYEQYF. The CDR3 bases are TGCGCCAGCAGCTCCGGCCCCAGCGGGGGCCCCTACGAGCAGTACTTC.

The V call is TRBV9, the J call TRBJ2-7, with 8 bases that match TRBD1. The germline V gene encodes CDR1 SGDLS and CDR2 YYNGEE. The V and J ends lost 4 bases and 3 bases, in that order; junction bases with no gene match: 9. The CDR3 totals 15 residues. The CDR3 region is CASSPPGQGLYEQYF. Here the CDR3 DNA reads TGTGCCAGCAGCCCCCCCGGACAGGGCCTCTACGAGCAGTACTTC.

The chain recombines TRBV28 with TRBJ2-7; D is unclear. With 7 bases removed from V and 1 base from J, the gap between germline ends came to 11 bases. Germline CDR1 and CDR2: MDHEN and SYDVKM. The CDR3 spans 13 residues. CDR3 sequence (DNA): TGTGCCAGCAAACCACCCGGGTCCTACGAGCAGTACTTC. This gives the protein CASKPPGSYEQYF.

This clone occurred a few times. This rearrangement joins TRBV29-1 to TRBJ2-3, with TRBD2 identical over 8 bases. The CDR3 totals 14 residues. V lost 7 bases to trimming and J lost 14 bases; unmatched junction nucleotides: 20. Per the germline V gene, CDR1 is SQVTM and CDR2 is ANQGSEA. The chain's CDR3 is CSAPLGTRLQVPYF. In nucleotides, the CDR3 is TGCAGCGCTCCCCTCGGGACTAGGCTCCAAGTACCGTATTTT.

V gene TRBV6-1 combines with J gene TRBJ2-5; 7 nucleotides agree with TRBD2. CDR3 size: 15 residues. The germline CDR1 and CDR2 sequences are MNHNS and SASEGT. V was clipped by 2 bases and J by 4 bases; unmatched bases: 7. The CDR3 region is CASSELVGGGETQYF. Here the CDR3 DNA reads TGTGCCAGCAGTGAATTGGTGGGGGGGGGAGAGACCCAGTACTTC.

The V and J genes are TRBV28 and TRBJ2-3; TRBD1 might be the D (6 bases). Germline-derived CDR1 and CDR2 are MDHEN and SYDVKM. This CDR3 contains 13 residues. The V and J ends lost 11 bases and 0 bases respectively, with 12 bases between them. DNA for the CDR3: TGTGCCGGAAGGACAGAAAGCACAGATACGCAGTATTTT. Translation: CAGRTESTDTQYF.

The V and J genes are TRBV28 and TRBJ2-7; TRBD1 is a possible D gene (7 bases). CDR1 is MDHEN, CDR2 SYDVKM, per germline. V lost 4 bases and J lost 3, with 13 bases in between. This CDR3 has 14 amino acids. The CDR3, as DNA: TGTGCCAGCAGTTCTCAGGGGGGTGGCTACGAGCAGTACTTC. Protein: CASSSQGGGYEQYF.

This rearrangement joins TRBV29-1 to TRBJ2-3; 8 positions agree with TRBD1. The germline V gene encodes CDR1 SQVTM and CDR2 ANQGSEA. V gave up 3 bases and J gave up 6 bases; unmatched junction bases: 5. The CDR3 runs 13 residues. The CDR3 here is CSVDPTGVDTQYF. CDR3 coding DNA: TGCAGCGTTGATCCGACAGGGGTGGATACGCAGTATTTT.